This TCR beta chain originates from a study of cytomegalovirus exposure and HLA in healthy donors. Study observations and caveats: A later analysis linked a missense DCLRE1C variant to TCR beta V- and J-gene trimming.

The CDR3 covers 14 residues. From germline, CDR1 is SGHRS and CDR2 YFSETQ. V lost 4 bases, J lost 3 bases, and 10 bases lay in between. About this clone itself: Antigen specificity is unknown.

PCR primers comprised 60 Vbeta and 13 Jbeta primers. Profiled with immunoSEQ multiplex PCR; TCRdb holds only in-frame clones, not every one. The table has 30,000 to 40,000 clones, 68% seen once. The chain links TRBV5-1 to TRBJ2-2; possibly TRBD2 for D (6 bases). This TCR derives from a middle-aged man in good health and CMV-seronegative. The material sequenced was PBMCs. The CDR3 DNA sequence: TGCGCCAGCAGCCCCGGGGGTTACACCGGGGAGCTGTTTTTT. It translates to CASSPGGYTGELFF.